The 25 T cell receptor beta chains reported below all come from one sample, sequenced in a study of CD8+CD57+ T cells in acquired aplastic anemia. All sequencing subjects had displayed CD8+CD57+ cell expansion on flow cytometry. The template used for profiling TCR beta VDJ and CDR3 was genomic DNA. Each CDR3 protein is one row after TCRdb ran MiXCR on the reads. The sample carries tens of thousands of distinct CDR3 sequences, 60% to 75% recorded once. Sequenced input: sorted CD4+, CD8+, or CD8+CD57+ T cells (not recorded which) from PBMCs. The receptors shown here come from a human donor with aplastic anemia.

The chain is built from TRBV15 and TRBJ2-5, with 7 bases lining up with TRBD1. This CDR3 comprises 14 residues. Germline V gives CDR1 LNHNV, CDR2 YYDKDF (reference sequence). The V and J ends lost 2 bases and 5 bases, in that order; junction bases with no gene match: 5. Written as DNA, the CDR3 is TGTGCCACCAGCAGACTCGGACAGGAGGAGACCCAGTACTTC. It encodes CATSRLGQEETQYF. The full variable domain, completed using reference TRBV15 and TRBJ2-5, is DAMVIQNPRYQVTQFGKPVTLSCSQTLNHNVMYWYQQKSSQAPKLLFHYYDKDFNNEADTPDNFQSRRPNTSFCFLDIRSPGLGDTAMYLCATSRLGQEETQYFGPGTRLLVL.

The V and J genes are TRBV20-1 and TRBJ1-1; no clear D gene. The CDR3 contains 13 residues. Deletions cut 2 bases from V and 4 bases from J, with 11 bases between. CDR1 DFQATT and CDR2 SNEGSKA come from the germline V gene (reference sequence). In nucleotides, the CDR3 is TGCAGTGCTAGAATGGTGGTGGGCACTGAAGCTTTCTTT. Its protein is CSARMVVGTEAFF.

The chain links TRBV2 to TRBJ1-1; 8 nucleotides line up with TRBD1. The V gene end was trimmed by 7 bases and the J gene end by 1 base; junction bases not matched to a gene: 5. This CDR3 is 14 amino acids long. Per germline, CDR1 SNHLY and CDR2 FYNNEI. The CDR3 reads CASTPGTGNTEAFF. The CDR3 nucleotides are TGTGCCAGCACTCCCGGGACAGGGAACACTGAAGCTTTCTTT.

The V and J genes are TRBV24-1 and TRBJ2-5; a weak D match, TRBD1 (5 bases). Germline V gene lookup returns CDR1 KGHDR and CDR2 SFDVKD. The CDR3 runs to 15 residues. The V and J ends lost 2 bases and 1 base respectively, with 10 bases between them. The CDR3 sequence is CATSDSWGSQETQYF. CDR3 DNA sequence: TGTGCCACCAGTGATTCGTGGGGCAGCCAAGAGACCCAGTACTTC.

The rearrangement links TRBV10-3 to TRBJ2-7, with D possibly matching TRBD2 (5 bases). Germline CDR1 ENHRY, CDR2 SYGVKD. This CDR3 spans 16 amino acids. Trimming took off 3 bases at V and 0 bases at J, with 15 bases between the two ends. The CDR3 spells CAISEFEGRSSYEQYF. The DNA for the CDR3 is TGTGCCATCAGTGAATTTGAGGGCAGGTCCTCCTACGAGCAGTACTTC.

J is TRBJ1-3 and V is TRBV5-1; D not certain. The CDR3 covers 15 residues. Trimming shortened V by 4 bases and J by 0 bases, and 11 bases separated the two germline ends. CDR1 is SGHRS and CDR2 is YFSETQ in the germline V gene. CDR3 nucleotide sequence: TGCGCCAGCAGCCCGACGGAATACTCTGGAAACACCATATATTTT. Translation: CASSPTEYSGNTIYF.

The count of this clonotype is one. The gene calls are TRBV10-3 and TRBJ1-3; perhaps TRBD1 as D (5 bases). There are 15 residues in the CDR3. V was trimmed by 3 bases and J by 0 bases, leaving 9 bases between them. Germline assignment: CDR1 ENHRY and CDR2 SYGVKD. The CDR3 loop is CAISDWTLSGNTIYF. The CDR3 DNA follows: TGTGCCATCAGTGACTGGACACTCTCTGGAAACACCATATATTTT.

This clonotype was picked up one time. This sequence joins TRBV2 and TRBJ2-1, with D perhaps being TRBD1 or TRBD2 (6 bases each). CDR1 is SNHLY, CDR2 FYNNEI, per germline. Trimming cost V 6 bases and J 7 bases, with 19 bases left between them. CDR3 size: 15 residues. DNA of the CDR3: TGTGCCAGCAGGGGGGCCAGGGAGGAGGTGAATGAGCAGTTCTTC. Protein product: CASRGAREEVNEQFF.

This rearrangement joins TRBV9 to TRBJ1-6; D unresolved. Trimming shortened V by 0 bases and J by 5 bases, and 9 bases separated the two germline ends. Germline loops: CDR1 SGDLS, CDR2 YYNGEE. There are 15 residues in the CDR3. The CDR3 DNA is TGTGCCAGCAGCGTAGAGCTGGGGAATAATTCACCCCTCCACTTT. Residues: CASSVELGNNSPLHF.

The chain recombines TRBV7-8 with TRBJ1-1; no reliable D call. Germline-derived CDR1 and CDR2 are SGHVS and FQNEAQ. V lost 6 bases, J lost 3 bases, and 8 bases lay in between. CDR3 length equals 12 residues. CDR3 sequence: CASRQIYTEAFF. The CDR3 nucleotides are TGTGCCAGCAGGCAGATTTACACTGAAGCTTTCTTT.

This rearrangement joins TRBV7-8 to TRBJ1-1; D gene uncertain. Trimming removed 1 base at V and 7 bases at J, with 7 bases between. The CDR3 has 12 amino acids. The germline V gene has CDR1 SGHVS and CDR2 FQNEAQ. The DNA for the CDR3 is TGTGCCAGCAGCTTAGTCCTACTTGAAGCTTTCTTT. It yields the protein CASSLVLLEAFF.

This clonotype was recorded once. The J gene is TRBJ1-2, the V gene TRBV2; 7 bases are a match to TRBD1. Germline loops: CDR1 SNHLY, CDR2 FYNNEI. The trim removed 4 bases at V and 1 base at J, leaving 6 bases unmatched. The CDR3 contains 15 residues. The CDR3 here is CASSAGQQLNYGYTF. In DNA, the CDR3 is TGTGCCAGCAGTGCGGGACAGCAACTTAACTATGGCTACACCTTC.

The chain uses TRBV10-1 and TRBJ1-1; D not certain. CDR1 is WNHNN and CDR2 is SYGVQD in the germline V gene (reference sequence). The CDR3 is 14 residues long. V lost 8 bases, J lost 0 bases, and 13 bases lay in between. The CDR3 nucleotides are TGCGCCAGCCTGTGGGGTACTTTGAACACTGAAGCTTTCTTT. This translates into CASLWGTLNTEAFF.

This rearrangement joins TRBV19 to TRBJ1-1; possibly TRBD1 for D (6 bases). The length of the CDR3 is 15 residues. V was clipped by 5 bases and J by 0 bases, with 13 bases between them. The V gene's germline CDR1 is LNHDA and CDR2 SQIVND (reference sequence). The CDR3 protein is CASSSWTALNTEAFF. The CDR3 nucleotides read TGTGCCAGTAGTTCCTGGACAGCCTTGAACACTGAAGCTTTCTTT. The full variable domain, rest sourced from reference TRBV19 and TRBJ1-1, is DGGITQSPKYLFRKEGQNVTLSCEQNLNHDAMYWYRQDPGQGLRLIYYSQIVNDFQKGDIAEGYSVSREKKESFPLTVTSAQKNPTAFYLCASSSWTALNTEAFFGQGTRLTVV.

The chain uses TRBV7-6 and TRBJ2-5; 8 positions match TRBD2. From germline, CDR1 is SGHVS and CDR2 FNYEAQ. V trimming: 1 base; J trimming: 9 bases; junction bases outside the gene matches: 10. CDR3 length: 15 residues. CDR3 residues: CASSLVAGSGPAQYF. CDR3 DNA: TGTGCCAGCAGCTTAGTAGCGGGGAGTGGTCCGGCCCAGTACTTC.

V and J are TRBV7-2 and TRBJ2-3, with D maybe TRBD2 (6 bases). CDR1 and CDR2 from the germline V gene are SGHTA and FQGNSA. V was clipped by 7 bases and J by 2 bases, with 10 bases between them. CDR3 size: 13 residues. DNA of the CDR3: TGTGCCAGCACCCGGGACTTCACAGATACGCAGTATTTT. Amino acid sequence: CASTRDFTDTQYF.

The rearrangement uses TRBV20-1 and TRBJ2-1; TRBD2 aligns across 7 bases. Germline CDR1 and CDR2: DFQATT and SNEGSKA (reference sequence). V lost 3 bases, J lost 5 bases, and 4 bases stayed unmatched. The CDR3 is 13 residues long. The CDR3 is CSASQLANNEQFF. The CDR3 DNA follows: TGCAGTGCTAGTCAACTAGCGAACAATGAGCAGTTCTTC.

CDR3 nucleotides: TGTGCCAGCAGCGATAGTGGGAACGGGCAGTACTTC. It translates to CASSDSGNGQYF. The rearrangement links TRBV9 to TRBJ2-7; D is unresolved. Germline assignment: CDR1 SGDLS and CDR2 YYNGEE. CDR3 length: 12 residues. Trimming shortened V by 3 bases and J by 9 bases, and 13 bases separated the two germline ends.

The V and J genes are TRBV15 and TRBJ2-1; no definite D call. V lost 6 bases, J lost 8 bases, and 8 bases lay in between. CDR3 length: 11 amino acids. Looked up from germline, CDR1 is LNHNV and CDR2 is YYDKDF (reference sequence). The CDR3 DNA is TGTGCCACCAGAGGAGTGCATGAGCAGTTCTTC. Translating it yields CATRGVHEQFF.

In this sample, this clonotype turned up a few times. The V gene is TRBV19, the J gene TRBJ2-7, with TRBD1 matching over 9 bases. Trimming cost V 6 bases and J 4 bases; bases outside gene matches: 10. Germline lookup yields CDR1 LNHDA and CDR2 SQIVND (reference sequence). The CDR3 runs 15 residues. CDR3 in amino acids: CASSAPGQGSYEQYF. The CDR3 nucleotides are TGTGCCAGTAGCGCCCCGGGACAGGGATCTTACGAGCAGTACTTC.

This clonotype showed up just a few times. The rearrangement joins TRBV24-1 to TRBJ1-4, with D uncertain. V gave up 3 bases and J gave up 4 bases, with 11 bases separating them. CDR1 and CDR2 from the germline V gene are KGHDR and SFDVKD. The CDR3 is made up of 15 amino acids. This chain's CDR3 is CATSDASGVNEKLFF. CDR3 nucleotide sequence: TGTGCCACCAGTGATGCCAGTGGGGTTAATGAAAAACTGTTTTTT.

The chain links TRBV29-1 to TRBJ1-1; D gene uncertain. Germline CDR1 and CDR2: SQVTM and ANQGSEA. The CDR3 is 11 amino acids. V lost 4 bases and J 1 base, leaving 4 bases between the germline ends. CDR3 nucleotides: TGCAGCGTTGGGGAGAACACTGAAGCTTTCTTT. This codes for CSVGENTEAFF.

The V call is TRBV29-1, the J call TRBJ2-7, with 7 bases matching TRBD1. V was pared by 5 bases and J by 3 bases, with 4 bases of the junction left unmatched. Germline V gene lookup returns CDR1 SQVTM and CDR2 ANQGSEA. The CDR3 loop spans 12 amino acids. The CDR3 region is CSVWGTVYEQYF. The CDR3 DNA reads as TGCAGCGTTTGGGGGACAGTCTACGAGCAGTACTTC.

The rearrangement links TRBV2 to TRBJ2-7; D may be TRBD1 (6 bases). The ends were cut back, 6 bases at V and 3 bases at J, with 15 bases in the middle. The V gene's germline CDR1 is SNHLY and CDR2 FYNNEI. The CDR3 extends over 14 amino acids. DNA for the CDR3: TGTGCCAGCAGCACAGGGACATCCTTCTACGAGCAGTACTTC. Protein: CASSTGTSFYEQYF.

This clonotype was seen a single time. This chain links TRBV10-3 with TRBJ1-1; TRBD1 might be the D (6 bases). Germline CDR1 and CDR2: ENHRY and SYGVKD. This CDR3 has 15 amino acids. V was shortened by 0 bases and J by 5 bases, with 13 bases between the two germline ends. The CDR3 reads CAISESKGGKTEAFF. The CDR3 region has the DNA TGTGCCATCAGTGAGTCGAAGGGGGGTAAGACTGAAGCTTTCTTT.